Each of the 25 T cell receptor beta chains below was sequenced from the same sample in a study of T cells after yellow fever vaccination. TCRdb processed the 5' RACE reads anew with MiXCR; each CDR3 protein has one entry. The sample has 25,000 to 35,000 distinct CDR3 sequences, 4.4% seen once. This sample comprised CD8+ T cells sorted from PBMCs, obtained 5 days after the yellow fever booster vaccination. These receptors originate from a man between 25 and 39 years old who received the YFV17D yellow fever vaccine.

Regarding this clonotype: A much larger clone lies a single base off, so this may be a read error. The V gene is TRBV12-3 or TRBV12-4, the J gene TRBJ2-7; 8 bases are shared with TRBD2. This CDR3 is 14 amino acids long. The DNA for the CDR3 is TGTGCCGGCAGTTTTAGCGGGGCCCCGGGTGAGCAGTACTTC. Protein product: CAGSFSGAPGEQYF.

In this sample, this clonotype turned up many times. CDR3 residues: CASSQTLTYYNEQFF. DNA for the CDR3: TGTGCCAGCAGCCAGACGCTTACCTACTACAATGAGCAGTTCTTC. The chain carries TRBV14 and TRBJ2-1; D unclear. V shed 3 bases and J shed 3 bases, with 12 bases lying between them. This CDR3 comprises 15 residues. Germline loops: CDR1 SGHDN, CDR2 FVKESK.

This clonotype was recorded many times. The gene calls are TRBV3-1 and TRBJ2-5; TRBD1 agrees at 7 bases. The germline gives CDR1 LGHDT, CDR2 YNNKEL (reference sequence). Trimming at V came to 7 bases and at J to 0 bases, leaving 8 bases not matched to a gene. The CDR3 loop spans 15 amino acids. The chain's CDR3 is CASKTDRSYQETQYF. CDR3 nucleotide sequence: TGTGCCAGCAAGACGGACAGGTCGTACCAAGAGACCCAGTACTTC.

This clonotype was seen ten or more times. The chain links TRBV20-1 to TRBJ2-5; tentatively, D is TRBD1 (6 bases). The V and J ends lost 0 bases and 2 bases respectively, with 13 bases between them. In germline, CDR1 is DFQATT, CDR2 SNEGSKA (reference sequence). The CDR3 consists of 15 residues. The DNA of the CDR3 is TGCAGTGCTAGAGATCTAATAGGACAGCAAGAGACCCAGTACTTC. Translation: CSARDLIGQQETQYF.

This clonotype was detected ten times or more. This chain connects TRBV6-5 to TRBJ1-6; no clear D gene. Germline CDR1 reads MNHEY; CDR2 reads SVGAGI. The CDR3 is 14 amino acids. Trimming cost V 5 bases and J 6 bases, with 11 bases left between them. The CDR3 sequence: CASSPDGSNSPLHF. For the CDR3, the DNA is TGTGCCAGCAGTCCGGATGGCAGTAATTCACCCCTCCACTTT.

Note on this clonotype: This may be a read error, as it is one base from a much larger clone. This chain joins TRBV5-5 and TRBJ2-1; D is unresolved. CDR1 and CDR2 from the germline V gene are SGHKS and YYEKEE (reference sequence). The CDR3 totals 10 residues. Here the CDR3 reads CARSFAEQFF. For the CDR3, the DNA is TGTGCCAGGAGCTTCGCTGAGCAGTTCTTC.

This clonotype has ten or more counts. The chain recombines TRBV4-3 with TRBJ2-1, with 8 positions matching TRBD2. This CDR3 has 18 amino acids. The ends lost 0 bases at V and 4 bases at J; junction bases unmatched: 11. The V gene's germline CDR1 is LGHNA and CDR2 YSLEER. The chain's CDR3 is CASSQDPLAGNGYNEQFF. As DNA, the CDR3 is TGCGCCAGCAGCCAAGATCCATTAGCGGGAAATGGGTACAATGAGCAGTTCTTC.

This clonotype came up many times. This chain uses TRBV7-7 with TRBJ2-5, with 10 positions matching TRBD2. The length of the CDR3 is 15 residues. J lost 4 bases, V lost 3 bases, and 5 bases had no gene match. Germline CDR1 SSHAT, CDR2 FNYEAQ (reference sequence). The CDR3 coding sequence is TGTGCCAGCAGCTTCCCTAGCGGGAGCACAGAGACCCAGTACTTC. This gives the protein CASSFPSGSTETQYF. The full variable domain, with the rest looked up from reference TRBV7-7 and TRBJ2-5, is GAGVSQSPRYKVTKRGQDVTLRCDPISSHATLYWYQQALGQGPEFLTYFNYEAQPDKSGLPSDRFSAERPEGSISTLTIQRTEQRDSAMYRCASSFPSGSTETQYFGPGTRLLVL.

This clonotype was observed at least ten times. In DNA, the CDR3 is TGTGCCATCAGTGCCTCGACAGGGCTTGGAAACACCATATATTTT. This translates into CAISASTGLGNTIYF. V usage is TRBV10-3 and J usage is TRBJ1-3, with TRBD1 identical over 7 bases. Losses at the gene ends were 4 bases for V and 3 bases for J; bases not matched to a gene: 6. CDR1 ENHRY and CDR2 SYGVKD come from the germline V gene. The CDR3 has 15 amino acids.

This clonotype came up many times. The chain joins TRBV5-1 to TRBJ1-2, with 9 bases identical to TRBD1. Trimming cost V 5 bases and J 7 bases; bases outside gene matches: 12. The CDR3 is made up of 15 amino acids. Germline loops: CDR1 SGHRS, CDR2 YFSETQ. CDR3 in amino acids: CASRPLGQGLSGYTF. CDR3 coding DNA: TGCGCCAGCAGACCCCTGGGACAGGGTCTATCTGGCTACACCTTC.

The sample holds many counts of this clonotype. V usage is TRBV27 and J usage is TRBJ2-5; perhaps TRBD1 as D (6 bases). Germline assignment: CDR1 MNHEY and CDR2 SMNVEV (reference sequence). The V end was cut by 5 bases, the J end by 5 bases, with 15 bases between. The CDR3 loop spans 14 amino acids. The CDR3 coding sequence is TGTGCCAGCAGTCTAATCCCAGGGGTTGAGACCCAGTACTTC. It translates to CASSLIPGVETQYF.

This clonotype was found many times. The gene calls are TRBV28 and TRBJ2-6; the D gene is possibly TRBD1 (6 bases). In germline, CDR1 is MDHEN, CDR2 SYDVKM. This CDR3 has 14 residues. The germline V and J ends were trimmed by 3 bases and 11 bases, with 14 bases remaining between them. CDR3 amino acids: CASSFLQGTDVLTF. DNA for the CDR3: TGTGCCAGCAGTTTCCTACAGGGTACAGACGTCCTGACTTTC.

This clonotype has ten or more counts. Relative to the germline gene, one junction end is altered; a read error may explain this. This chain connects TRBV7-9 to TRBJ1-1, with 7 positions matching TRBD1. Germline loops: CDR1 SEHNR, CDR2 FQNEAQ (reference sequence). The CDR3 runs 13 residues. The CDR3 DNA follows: TGTGCCAGCGGCTTAGGGGGCGGGGATGAAGCTTTCTTT. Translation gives CASGLGGGDEAFF.

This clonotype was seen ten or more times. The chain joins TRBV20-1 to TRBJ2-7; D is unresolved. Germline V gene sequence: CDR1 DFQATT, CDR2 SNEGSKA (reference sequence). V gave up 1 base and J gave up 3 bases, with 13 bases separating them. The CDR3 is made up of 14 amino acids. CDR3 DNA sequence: TGCAGTGCTAGAGCTCTCACCCGGGTCTACGAGCAGTACTTC. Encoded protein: CSARALTRVYEQYF.

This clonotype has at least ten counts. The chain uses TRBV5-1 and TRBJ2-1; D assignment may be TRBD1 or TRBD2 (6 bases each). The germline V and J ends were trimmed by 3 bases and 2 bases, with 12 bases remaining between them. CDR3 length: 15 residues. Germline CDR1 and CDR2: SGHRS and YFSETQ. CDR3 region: CASSSEGDAYNEQFF. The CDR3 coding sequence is TGCGCCAGCAGCTCGGAGGGGGATGCCTACAATGAGCAGTTCTTC.

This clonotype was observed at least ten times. As DNA, the CDR3 is TGTGCCAGCAGCTTCCTTCCGGGGGCGGCCGAGCAGTACTTC. Protein sequence: CASSFLPGAAEQYF. The genes are TRBV7-9 and TRBJ2-7; TRBD1 or TRBD2 may be the D gene (6 bases each). This CDR3 has 14 residues. Deletions cut 3 bases from V and 6 bases from J, with 15 bases between. CDR1 SEHNR and CDR2 FQNEAQ come from the germline V gene (reference sequence).

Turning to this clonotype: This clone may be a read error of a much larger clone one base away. The CDR3 sequence is CASSSTDMQYF. CDR3 nucleotides: TGCGCCAGCAGTTCCACAGATATGCAGTATTTT. This chain links TRBV23-1 with TRBJ2-3; D is unclear. TRBV23-1 is assigned to the ORF class and has an uncertain function. The CDR3 runs to 11 residues.

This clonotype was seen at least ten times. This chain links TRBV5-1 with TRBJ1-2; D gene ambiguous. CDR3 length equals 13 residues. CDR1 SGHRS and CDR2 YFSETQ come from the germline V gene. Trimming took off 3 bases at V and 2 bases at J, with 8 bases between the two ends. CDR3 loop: CASSSTGNYGYTF. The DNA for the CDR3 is TGCGCCAGCAGCTCGACGGGCAACTATGGCTACACCTTC.

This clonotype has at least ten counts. The CDR3 coding sequence is TGTGCCAGCTCGGCGGACAGTCAGTACTACGAGCAGTACTTC. Protein sequence: CASSADSQYYEQYF. V and J are TRBV18 and TRBJ2-7, with D possibly TRBD1 on 6 matching bases. CDR3 length equals 14 residues. CDR1 is KGHSH and CDR2 is LQKENI in the germline V gene. Trimming removed 6 bases at V and 3 bases at J, with 15 bases between.

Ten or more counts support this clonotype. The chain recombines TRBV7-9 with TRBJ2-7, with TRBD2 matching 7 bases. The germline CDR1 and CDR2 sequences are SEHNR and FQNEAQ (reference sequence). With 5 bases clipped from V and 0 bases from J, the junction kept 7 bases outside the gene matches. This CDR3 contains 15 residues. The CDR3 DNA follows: TGTGCCAGCAGCGCAACTAGCGACAACTCCTACGAGCAGTACTTC. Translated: CASSATSDNSYEQYF.

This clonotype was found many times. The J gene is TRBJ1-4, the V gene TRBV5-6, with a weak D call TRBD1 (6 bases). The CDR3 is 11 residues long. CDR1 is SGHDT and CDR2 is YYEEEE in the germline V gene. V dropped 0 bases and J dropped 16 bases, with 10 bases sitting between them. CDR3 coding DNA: TGTGCCAGCAGCTTGGCCGGGACATGGTTTTTT. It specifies CASSLAGTWFF.

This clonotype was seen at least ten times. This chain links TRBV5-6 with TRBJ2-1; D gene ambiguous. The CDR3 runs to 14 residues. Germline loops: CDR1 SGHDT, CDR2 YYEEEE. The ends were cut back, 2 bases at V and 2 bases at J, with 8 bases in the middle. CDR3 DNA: TGTGCCAGCAGCTTCCCAGAACCCTACAATGAGCAGTTCTTC. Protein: CASSFPEPYNEQFF.

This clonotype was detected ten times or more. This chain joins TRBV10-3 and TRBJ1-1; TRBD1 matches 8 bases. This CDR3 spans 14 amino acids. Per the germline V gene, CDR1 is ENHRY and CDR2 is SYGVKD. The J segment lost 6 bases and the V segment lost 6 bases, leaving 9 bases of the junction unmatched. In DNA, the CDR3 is TGTGCCATCAGAGCAGCCCAGGGGGCCGCTGAAGCTTTCTTT. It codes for CAIRAAQGAAEAFF.

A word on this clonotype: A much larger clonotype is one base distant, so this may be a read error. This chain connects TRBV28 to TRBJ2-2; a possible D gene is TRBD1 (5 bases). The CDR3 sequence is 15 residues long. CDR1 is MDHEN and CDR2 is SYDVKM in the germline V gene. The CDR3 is CVSNLIGVDTGELFF. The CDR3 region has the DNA TGTGTCAGCAATTTGATAGGGGTTGACACCGGGGAGCTGTTTTTT.

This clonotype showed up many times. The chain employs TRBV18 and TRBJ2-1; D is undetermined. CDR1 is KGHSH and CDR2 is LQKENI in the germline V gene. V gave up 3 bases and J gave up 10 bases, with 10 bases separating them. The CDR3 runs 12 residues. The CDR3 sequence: CASSPAYREQFF. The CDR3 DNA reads TGTGCCAGCTCACCTGCGTACCGGGAGCAGTTCTTC.